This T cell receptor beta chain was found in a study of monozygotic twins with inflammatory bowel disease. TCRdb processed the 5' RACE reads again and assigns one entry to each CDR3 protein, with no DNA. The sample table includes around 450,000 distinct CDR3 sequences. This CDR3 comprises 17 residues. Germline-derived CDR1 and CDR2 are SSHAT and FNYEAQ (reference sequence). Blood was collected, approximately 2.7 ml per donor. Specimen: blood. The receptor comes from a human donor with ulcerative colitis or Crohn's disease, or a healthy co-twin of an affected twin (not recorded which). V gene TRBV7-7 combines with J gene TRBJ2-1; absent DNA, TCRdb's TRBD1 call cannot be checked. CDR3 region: CASSLGVAGDPNDEQFF.